This TCR beta chain is drawn from a study of cytomegalovirus exposure and HLA in healthy donors. Overall study findings and caveats: There were some public TCRs occurring in many donors, but most TCR sequences were rare. In a later analysis, specific HLA alleles were associated with around 17,000 TCR beta sequences at a 0.05 false discovery rate. Later analysis associated a missense DCLRE1C variant with TCR beta V- and J-gene trimming. Later analysis suggested most CMV-associated TCR beta chains were HLA-restricted.

This CDR3 has 14 residues. Trimming removed 6 bases at V and 2 bases at J, with 13 bases between. The germline gives CDR1 MDHEN, CDR2 SYDVKM. With 60 Vbeta and 13 Jbeta primers, the PCR was carried out. Clones were sequenced by immunoSEQ multiplex PCR, and TCRdb holds only the in-frame ones, with some missing. The table shows about 140,000 clones, with 76% occurring only once. About this clone itself: Its specificity is unknown.

The clonotype was recovered from a male donor in good health and CMV-seronegative. The sequenced material came from PBMCs. V usage is TRBV28 and J usage is TRBJ1-2, with D possibly being TRBD1 (5 bases). CDR3 DNA sequence: TGTGCCAGCAGCCTCCTGCGGGGGAACTATGGCTACACCTTC. Encoded protein: CASSLLRGNYGYTF.